This TCR beta chain was recorded in a study of cytomegalovirus exposure and HLA in healthy donors. Comment on this clone: What it binds is unknown.

It was with 60 Vbeta and 13 Jbeta primers that the PCR ran. The repertoire was sequenced with immunoSEQ multiplex PCR; TCRdb's copy has only in-frame clones and lacks some. The data show 150,000 to 200,000 clones, approximately 88% seen once. Germline V gene data show CDR1 as SGHRS and CDR2 as YFSETQ. V lost 4 bases to trimming and J lost 2 bases, with 13 bases between them. The length of the CDR3 is 16 residues. Study-level findings and limits: Analysis was performed later, and it showed HLA-associated TCR beta chains to be more clonally expanded than equally common others. Most likely, a cluster of highly shared sequence variants arose as a sequencing artifact.

Sequencing used PBMCs. The source of this sequence is a boy younger than 18 in good health and CMV-seronegative. The chain uses TRBV5-1 and TRBJ2-6, with D tentatively TRBD2 (5 bases). The CDR3 here is CASSPPIGAGANVLTF. As DNA, the CDR3 is TGCGCCAGCAGCCCACCTATCGGGGCTGGGGCCAACGTCCTGACTTTC.